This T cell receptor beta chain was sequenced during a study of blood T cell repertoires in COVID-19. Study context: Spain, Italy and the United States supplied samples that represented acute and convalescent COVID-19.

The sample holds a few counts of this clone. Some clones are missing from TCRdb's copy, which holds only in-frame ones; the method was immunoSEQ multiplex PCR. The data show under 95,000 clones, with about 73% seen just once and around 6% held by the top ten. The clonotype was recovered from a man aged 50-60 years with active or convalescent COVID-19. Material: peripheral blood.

Here the CDR3 reads CASSSSRGAFEQYF. DNA for the CDR3: TGTGCCAGCAGCTCATCCAGGGGGGCCTTCGAGCAGTACTTC. This chain joins TRBV11-2 and TRBJ2-7; D is perhaps TRBD1 (7 bases). The V gene lost 4 bases and the J gene lost 6 bases, with 16 bases spanning the gap. The CDR3 loop spans 14 amino acids. Germline loops: CDR1 SGHAT, CDR2 FQNNGV.